This entry lists 25 T cell receptor beta chains sequenced from one sample in a study of glioma-infiltrating T cells after dendritic cell vaccination. TCRdb's table, derived via immunoSEQ multiplex PCR, lists solely in-frame clones and lacks some. The sample gives about 92,000 clones, under 90% of which show up once; 15% to 18% is in the top ten. The sample here was blood, taken before dendritic cell vaccination. The receptors come from a human donor with glioblastoma.

The chain couples TRBV5-3 to TRBJ2-3, with 9 bases fitting TRBD2. TRBV5-3 is identified as an open reading frame with a role that is uncertain. The junction had 4 bases not matched to a gene; V was cut back by 7 bases and J by 1 base. The CDR3 has 14 residues. CDR3 bases: TGTGCCAGACCAAAGCGGGGGGGCACAGATACGCAGTATTTT. Its protein product is CARPKRGGTDTQYF.

This clone showed up just a few times. The chain employs TRBV5-6 and TRBJ1-1; 8 bases align to TRBD1. Unmatched junction bases numbered 12, after V lost 5 bases and J lost 6 bases. The CDR3 spans 15 residues. Germline assignment: CDR1 SGHDT and CDR2 YYEEEE. The chain's CDR3 is CASSFRDRGGAEAFF. Here the CDR3 DNA reads TGTGCCAGCAGTTTTCGCGACAGGGGAGGGGCTGAAGCTTTCTTT.

V gene TRBV5-8 combines with J gene TRBJ2-7; D may be TRBD2 (6 bases). This CDR3 comprises 15 residues. Germline CDR1 SGHTS, CDR2 YDEGEE. Trimming removed 1 base at V and 6 bases at J, with 17 bases between. The CDR3: CASSLLGPSGVEQYF. CDR3 DNA: TGTGCCAGCAGCTTGTTAGGGCCGTCGGGGGTCGAGCAGTACTTC. The full variable domain, in which reference TRBV5-8 and TRBJ2-7 provide the parts outside the CDR3, is EAGVTQSPTHLIKTRGQQATLRCSPISGHTSVYWYQQALGLGLQFLLWYDEGEERNRGNFPPRFSGRQFPNYSSELNVNALELEDSALYLCASSLLGPSGVEQYFGPGTRLTVT.

The rearrangement joins TRBV2 to TRBJ2-5, with D hard to call. Per the germline V gene, CDR1 is SNHLY and CDR2 is FYNNEI. V dropped 7 bases and J dropped 1 base, with 10 bases sitting between them. The CDR3 sequence is 13 residues long. CDR3 protein: CASIEQLQETQYF. CDR3 nucleotide sequence: TGTGCCAGCATCGAACAGCTCCAAGAGACCCAGTACTTC. Together with reference TRBV2 and TRBJ2-5, the CDR3 gives the full variable domain: EPEVTQTPSHQVTQMGQEVILRCVPISNHLYFYWYRQILGQKVEFLVSFYNNEISEKSEIFDDQFSVERPDGSNFTLKIRSTKLEDSAMYFCASIEQLQETQYFGPGTRLLVL.

The V gene is TRBV30, the J gene TRBJ1-2; 10 positions agree with TRBD1. V gave up 0 bases and J gave up 5 bases; unmatched junction bases: 6. The CDR3 loop spans 15 amino acids. Looked up from germline, CDR1 is GTSNPN and CDR2 is SVGIG (reference sequence). The CDR3 protein is CAWSVTRTGGYGYTF. CDR3 coding DNA: TGTGCCTGGAGTGTAACCCGGACAGGGGGTTATGGCTACACCTTC. The full variable domain, completed using reference TRBV30 and TRBJ1-2, is SQTIHQWPATLVQPVGSPLSLECTVEGTSNPNLYWYRQAAGRGLQLLFYSVGIGQISSEVPQNLSASRPQDRQFILSSKKLLLSDSGFYLCAWSVTRTGGYGYTFGSGTRLTVV.

J is TRBJ1-1 and V is TRBV5-1; 7 bases align to TRBD1. Unmatched junction bases numbered 4, after V lost 4 bases and J lost 4 bases. CDR3 size: 13 residues. The germline V gene has CDR1 SGHRS and CDR2 YFSETQ. The CDR3 region is CASSLGQATEAFF. CDR3 bases: TGCGCCAGCAGCCTAGGACAGGCCACTGAAGCTTTCTTT.

The chain employs TRBV7-2 and TRBJ2-7; TRBD2 matches 16 bases. J was trimmed by 6 bases and V by 2 bases; bases with no gene match: 4. In germline, CDR1 is SGHTA, CDR2 FQGNSA. The CDR3 loop spans 16 amino acids. The CDR3 loop is CASSLTGLAGGPEQYF. As DNA, the CDR3 is TGTGCCAGCAGCTTAACGGGACTAGCGGGAGGGCCCGAGCAGTACTTC.

This sequence joins TRBV2 and TRBJ1-4; D may be TRBD1 (5 bases). The length of the CDR3 is 17 residues. Germline V gives CDR1 SNHLY, CDR2 FYNNEI. Trimming took 1 base from V and 2 from J, leaving 14 bases between them. CDR3 in amino acids: CASSEGGGVATNEKLFF. CDR3 nucleotide sequence: TGTGCCAGCAGTGAAGGCGGAGGGGTTGCGACTAATGAAAAACTGTTTTTT.

Here the CDR3 DNA reads TGTGCCAGCAGCTTAACCGGGACAGGGAACACTGAAGCTTTCTTT. Its translation: CASSLTGTGNTEAFF. V is TRBV7-3 and J is TRBJ1-1; 8 nucleotides align to TRBD1. The CDR3 has 15 residues. The V gene end was trimmed by 0 bases and the J gene end by 1 base; junction bases not matched to a gene: 1. CDR1 is SGHTA and CDR2 is FQGTGA in the germline V gene.

The chain recombines TRBV9 with TRBJ1-5; 8 nucleotides align to TRBD1. The CDR3 contains 15 residues. V gave up 2 bases and J gave up 2 bases; unmatched junction bases: 3. Germline CDR1 and CDR2: SGDLS and YYNGEE. CDR3 region: CASSVSGQGNQPQHF. Here the CDR3 DNA reads TGTGCCAGCAGCGTTTCGGGACAGGGCAATCAGCCCCAGCATTTT.

This clone was seen once. The chain couples TRBV29-1 to TRBJ1-1, with 8 bases lining up with TRBD1. Germline CDR1 SQVTM, CDR2 ANQGSEA. Germline trimming cut 6 bases from V and 1 base from J; bases unmatched to any gene: 4. The CDR3 runs 13 residues. The CDR3 here is CSVNDRGNTEAFF. The CDR3 DNA sequence: TGCAGCGTGAATGACAGGGGGAACACTGAAGCTTTCTTT.

The sample holds a few counts of this clone. The chain carries TRBV9 and TRBJ2-1; the match to TRBD2 covers 7 bases. The CDR3 extends over 15 amino acids. Germline CDR1 reads SGDLS; CDR2 reads YYNGEE. Trimming removed 0 bases from V and 6 bases from J; junction bases left unmatched: 6. CDR3 nucleotides: TGTGCCAGCAGCGTAGGCGGGAGCGAAACCAATGAGCAGTTCTTC. It specifies CASSVGGSETNEQFF. Filled out from reference TRBV9 and TRBJ2-1, the complete variable domain reads DSGVTQTPKHLITATGQRVTLRCSPRSGDLSVYWYQQSLDQGLQFLIQYYNGEERAKGNILERFSAQQFPDLHSELNLSSLELGDSALYFCASSVGGSETNEQFFGPGTRLTVL.

The chain uses TRBV19 and TRBJ2-1; 9 nucleotides line up with TRBD2. The germline V gene encodes CDR1 LNHDA and CDR2 SQIVND (reference sequence). The V and J ends lost 3 bases and 9 bases, in that order; junction bases with no gene match: 3. This CDR3 region has 13 residues. The CDR3 sequence: CASSILAGTEQFF. CDR3 nucleotide sequence: TGTGCCAGTAGTATTCTAGCGGGAACTGAGCAGTTCTTC.

This CDR3 reads CASRPPGQGFNEQFF. CDR3 DNA: TGCGCCAGCAGACCCCCGGGACAGGGGTTCAATGAGCAGTTCTTC. This chain uses TRBV5-1 with TRBJ2-1, with TRBD1 matching over 10 bases. Germline V gene sequence: CDR1 SGHRS, CDR2 YFSETQ. CDR3 length equals 15 residues. The ends lost 5 bases at V and 6 bases at J; junction bases unmatched: 8. The complete variable domain, with remaining parts taken from reference TRBV5-1 and TRBJ2-1, reads KAGVTQTPRYLIKTRGQQVTLSCSPISGHRSVSWYQQTPGQGLQFLFEYFSETQRNKGNFPGRFSGRQFSNSRSEMNVSTLELGDSALYLCASRPPGQGFNEQFFGPGTRLTVL.

This chain uses TRBV6-5 with TRBJ2-1, with TRBD1 identical over 7 bases. V lost 2 bases to trimming and J lost 3 bases; unmatched junction nucleotides: 1. CDR1 MNHEY and CDR2 SVGAGI come from the germline V gene. The CDR3 has 14 residues. The CDR3 DNA reads as TGTGCCAGCAGTTACAGGGACAGCTACAATGAGCAGTTCTTC. As protein: CASSYRDSYNEQFF.

V usage is TRBV6-1 and J usage is TRBJ2-4, with TRBD2 identical over 9 bases. Germline values: CDR1 MNHNS, CDR2 SASEGT. The CDR3 extends over 15 amino acids. Trimming took 4 bases from V and 4 from J; bases not matched to a gene: 5. This CDR3 reads CASSAIAGAKNIQYF. In DNA, the CDR3 is TGTGCCAGCAGTGCCATAGCGGGAGCTAAAAACATTCAGTACTTC.

This clone showed up just once. The genes are TRBV2 and TRBJ2-2; 10 nucleotides match TRBD1. Trimming at V came to 4 bases and at J to 5 bases, leaving 4 bases not matched to a gene. Germline values: CDR1 SNHLY, CDR2 FYNNEI. CDR3 length equals 15 residues. This chain's CDR3 is CASSGQGAYTGELFF. The CDR3 DNA follows: TGTGCCAGCAGTGGACAGGGGGCCTATACCGGGGAGCTGTTTTTT.

V and J are TRBV7-9 and TRBJ2-7; 7 nucleotides align to TRBD2. The ends lost 4 bases at V and 4 bases at J; junction bases unmatched: 4. CDR1 is SEHNR, CDR2 FQNEAQ, per germline (reference sequence). This CDR3 is 13 amino acids long. CDR3 nucleotide sequence: TGTGCCAGCAGCTCCGACGGGGGGTACGAGCAGTACTTC. Residues: CASSSDGGYEQYF.

The V call is TRBV7-6, the J call TRBJ2-1; 12 bases fit TRBD2. The CDR3 has 16 residues. The V gene end was trimmed by 0 bases and the J gene end by 4 bases; junction bases not matched to a gene: 1. CDR1 SGHVS and CDR2 FNYEAQ come from the germline V gene. CDR3 bases: TGTGCCAGCAGCTTAGCGGGACTAGCGGGTTACAATGAGCAGTTCTTC. This translates into CASSLAGLAGYNEQFF.

This clone was counted once. The J gene is TRBJ1-2, the V gene TRBV6-5; D may be TRBD1 (5 bases). Trimming stripped 6 bases from V and 1 base from J, with 12 bases between. The CDR3 runs 14 residues. Germline loops: CDR1 MNHEY, CDR2 SVGAGI. In DNA, the CDR3 is TGTGCCAGCAGACCCCAGGGATATAACTATGGCTACACCTTC. Protein product: CASRPQGYNYGYTF.

The chain employs TRBV30 and TRBJ2-5; 10 bases are shared with TRBD1. Trimming took 3 bases from V and 2 from J; bases not matched to a gene: 6. The CDR3 extends over 15 amino acids. The germline gives CDR1 GTSNPN, CDR2 SVGIG (reference sequence). CDR3 in DNA: TGTGCCTGGAGGTGGGGGACAGGGGTACAAGAGACCCAGTACTTC. This codes for CAWRWGTGVQETQYF.

The rearrangement joins TRBV30 to TRBJ1-2, with TRBD1 matching 7 bases. V gave up 1 base and J gave up 10 bases; unmatched junction bases: 3. CDR1 is GTSNPN, CDR2 SVGIG, per germline (reference sequence). CDR3 length equals 11 residues. CDR3 nucleotide sequence: TGTGCCTGGAGTGGACAGGGCGACTACACCTTC. The encoded protein is CAWSGQGDYTF.

The V gene is TRBV5-1, the J gene TRBJ2-3, with 9 bases lining up with TRBD1. Germline-derived CDR1 and CDR2 are SGHRS and YFSETQ. V was pared by 1 base and J by 5 bases, with 5 bases of the junction left unmatched. This CDR3 spans 15 amino acids. CDR3 sequence reads: CASSLRDRVGDTQYF. As DNA, the CDR3 is TGCGCCAGCAGCTTGCGGGACAGGGTTGGAGATACGCAGTATTTT.

This chain links TRBV4-1 with TRBJ2-5; 9 nucleotides agree with TRBD2. CDR3 length: 15 amino acids. After removal of 1 base from V and 5 bases from J, the junction contained 5 bases not matched to a gene. Germline V CDR1 and CDR2: MGHRA, YSYEKL. CDR3 amino acids: CASSQGGGAGETQYF. The CDR3 coding sequence is TGCGCCAGCAGCCAAGGCGGGGGGGCTGGGGAGACCCAGTACTTC.

The chain uses TRBV2 and TRBJ2-3, with TRBD2 matching 11 bases. CDR1 is SNHLY, CDR2 FYNNEI, per germline. Unmatched junction bases numbered 5, after V lost 4 bases and J lost 2 bases. The CDR3 contains 16 residues. CDR3 sequence (DNA): TGTGCCAGCAGTGGACCGGGACTAGCGGTCACAGATACGCAGTATTTT. Translating it yields CASSGPGLAVTDTQYF.